The 7 T cell receptor beta chains given below trace back to one sample, sequenced in a study of blood T cell repertoires in COVID-19. Sequenced by immunoSEQ multiplex PCR; TCRdb stores in-frame clones only, minus some. The profile shows under 300,000 clones, 70% to 85% of them singletons. Source material: peripheral blood. The receptors shown here come from a man aged 35 to 55 who had recovered from COVID-19.

The V and J genes are TRBV5-4 and TRBJ1-5, with 7 nucleotides matching TRBD1. The CDR3 has 14 amino acids. Germline-derived CDR1 and CDR2 are SGHNT and YYREEE (reference sequence). Trimming removed 2 bases from V and 3 bases from J; junction bases left unmatched: 2. The CDR3 here is CASSFDRANQPQHF. CDR3 bases: TGTGCCAGCAGCTTCGACAGGGCCAATCAGCCCCAGCATTTT.

The chain employs TRBV7-9 and TRBJ2-5; no reliable D call. The CDR3 covers 17 residues. Germline-derived CDR1 and CDR2 are SEHNR and FQNEAQ (reference sequence). V lost 5 bases, J lost 1 base, and 20 bases lay in between. This chain's CDR3 is CASSRPRWVTAQETQYF. In DNA, the CDR3 is TGTGCCAGCAGCCGACCACGGTGGGTTACAGCCCAAGAGACCCAGTACTTC.

This clone came up once. The V call is TRBV5-1, the J call TRBJ2-7; D gene unclear. Trimming pared 2 bases from V and 1 base from J, leaving 7 bases between. This CDR3 has 13 residues. The germline V gene has CDR1 SGHRS and CDR2 YFSETQ. DNA for the CDR3: TGCGCCAGCAGCTTCGCGGAGTCCTACGAGCAGTACTTC. As protein: CASSFAESYEQYF.

V gene TRBV3-1 (or the pseudogene TRBV3-2) combines with J gene TRBJ2-7, with 13 bases matching TRBD2. The V gene end was trimmed by 4 bases and the J gene end by 2 bases; junction bases not matched to a gene: 8. Per germline, CDR1 LGHDT and CDR2 YNNKEL (reference sequence). The CDR3 consists of 17 residues. The CDR3 reads CASSPPGTSGIAYEQYF. CDR3 coding DNA: TGTGCCAGCAGCCCCCCCGGGACTAGCGGGATAGCCTACGAGCAGTACTTC.

The rearrangement links TRBV10-2 to TRBJ1-3; 8 bases map to TRBD1. The germline V gene encodes CDR1 WSHSY and CDR2 SAAADI. CDR3 size: 16 residues. The junction had 11 bases not matched to a gene; V was cut back by 10 bases and J by 0 bases. In nucleotides, the CDR3 is TGCGCCAACTGCTCGAACAGGGGGTCCTCTGGAAACACCATATATTTT. The encoded protein is CANCSNRGSSGNTIYF.

V usage is TRBV6-6 and J usage is TRBJ1-1, with TRBD1 matching 9 bases. Losses at the gene ends were 4 bases for V and 1 base for J; bases not matched to a gene: 4. CDR1 is MNHNY and CDR2 is SVGAGI in the germline V gene (reference sequence). This CDR3 has 15 residues. The CDR3 coding sequence is TGTGCCAGCAGTTGGGGGACAGGGCAGAACACTGAAGCTTTCTTT. Encoded protein: CASSWGTGQNTEAFF.

The chain links TRBV15 to TRBJ2-5; D might be TRBD2 (6 bases). Between the trimmed V and J ends, which lost 1 base and 4 bases, there was a span of 16 bases. Germline-derived CDR1 and CDR2 are LNHNV and YYDKDF (reference sequence). The CDR3 loop spans 16 amino acids. CDR3 sequence: CATSRATGLKGETQYF. The CDR3 coding sequence is TGTGCCACCAGCAGAGCCACCGGACTAAAGGGAGAGACCCAGTACTTC.